The sample holds one count of the clone carrying this T cell receptor (beta chain). Its antigen is still unknown. This record belongs to a study of persistence of HIV-infected CD4 T cells. Germline V gene sequence: CDR1 SGHNT, CDR2 YYREEE (reference sequence). The CDR3 is 13 amino acids. Trimming shortened V by 0 bases and J by 2 bases, and 5 bases separated the two germline ends. Sequencing used immunoSEQ version 4 in survey mode. Template was genomic DNA at around 9.3 ng/uL, with up to about 1 ug used per sample. The table came from immunoSEQ multiplex PCR; TCRdb's copy has only in-frame clones and leaves some out. This table has roughly 35,000 clones, 82% appearing once. An overlapping HIV-1 Gag peptide pool stimulated these cells at about 0.94 ug/peptide/mL. Sorted nonresponding memory CD4+ T cells were CD40L-negative, CD69-negative, CD45RO-high.

Sequencing was performed on cultured CD4+ T cells from PBMCs, taken from a patient who received antiretroviral therapy. The chain recombines TRBV5-4 with TRBJ1-1; no reliable D call. This receptor was identified in an adult with HIV. The donor label of this sample is uncertain. CDR3 in DNA: TGTGCCAGCAGCTTGGACACCAACACTGAAGCTTTCTTT. Amino acids: CASSLDTNTEAFF.